These 17 T cell receptor beta chains were sequenced from one sample in a study of cytomegalovirus exposure and HLA in healthy donors. The primer mix had 60 Vbeta and 13 Jbeta primers. Produced via immunoSEQ multiplex PCR; TCRdb's table is partial and in-frame only. The repertoire holds about 140,000 clones, with roughly three quarters as singletons. The sample taken for sequencing was PBMCs. These receptors all stem from a woman in her twenties or thirties in good health and CMV-seronegative.

J is TRBJ1-2 and V is TRBV19; D ambiguous. V lost 2 bases, J lost 8 bases, and 6 bases lay in between. The CDR3 extends over 11 amino acids. Germline CDR1 and CDR2: LNHDA and SQIVND (reference sequence). The CDR3 here is CASSIFPGYTF. The CDR3 DNA follows: TGTGCCAGTAGTATATTCCCGGGCTACACCTTC.

The chain carries TRBV7-2 and TRBJ2-5; D uncertain. Germline CDR1 reads SGHTA; CDR2 reads FQGNSA. Deletions cut 1 base from V and 2 bases from J, with 5 bases between. This CDR3 contains 13 residues. The CDR3 loop reads CASSLGTQETQYF. The CDR3 DNA sequence: TGTGCCAGCAGCTTAGGTACTCAAGAGACCCAGTACTTC.

V and J are TRBV7-9 and TRBJ1-4; 8 nucleotides align to TRBD1. V lost 3 bases, J lost 5 bases, and 8 bases stayed unmatched. Germline CDR1 reads SEHNR; CDR2 reads FQNEAQ (reference sequence). The CDR3 runs 16 residues. The CDR3 here is CASSLGSAGGNEKLFF. CDR3 DNA sequence: TGTGCCAGCAGCTTGGGCTCGGCAGGGGGCAATGAAAAACTGTTTTTT.

The genes are TRBV5-6 and TRBJ2-2; possible D gene TRBD1, 7 bases. Germline CDR1 is SGHDT and CDR2 is YYEEEE. CDR3 length: 16 residues. V was cut by 5 bases and J by 0 bases, with 14 bases left in between. The CDR3 DNA sequence: TGTGCCAGCAGGCGGGACAGCGTACCGAACACCGGGGAGCTGTTTTTT. This sequence encodes CASRRDSVPNTGELFF. Based on the CDR3 plus reference TRBV5-6 and TRBJ2-2, the full variable domain is DAGVTQSPTHLIKTRGQQVTLRCSPKSGHDTVSWYQQALGQGPQFIFQYYEEEERQRGNFPDRFSGHQFPNYSSELNVNALLLGDSALYLCASRRDSVPNTGELFFGEGSRLTVL.

A few counts support this clone. The V gene is TRBV4-1, the J gene TRBJ2-3, with 7 bases that match TRBD1. This CDR3 region has 16 residues. The junction had 8 bases not matched to a gene; V was cut back by 1 base and J by 4 bases. The germline CDR1 and CDR2 sequences are MGHRA and YSYEKL. The CDR3 loop reads CASSQVFRQGPDTQYF. For the CDR3, the DNA is TGCGCCAGCAGCCAAGTCTTCCGACAGGGACCAGATACGCAGTATTTT.

This clone has a single count. V and J are TRBV2 and TRBJ2-7; 7 nucleotides match TRBD1. The ends lost 6 bases at V and 3 bases at J; junction bases unmatched: 2. Germline V CDR1 and CDR2: SNHLY, FYNNEI. CDR3 length: 12 residues. The CDR3 DNA reads as TGTGCCAGCAGGAGGGACAGCTACGAGCAGTACGTC. It is translated as CASRRDSYEQYV.

This clone came up a few times. The gene calls are TRBV18 and TRBJ1-1, with TRBD1 as a possible D gene (5 bases). The CDR3 is 16 residues long. Germline CDR1 and CDR2: KGHSH and LQKENI. Deletions cut 0 bases from V and 4 bases from J, with 15 bases between. The CDR3 nucleotides read TGTGCCAGCTCACCACCGGGGGGATATGGTGGCACTGAAGCTTTCTTT. Its protein is CASSPPGGYGGTEAFF.

In this sample, this clone turned up once. V gene TRBV6-1 combines with J gene TRBJ2-7; no reliable D call. There are 10 residues in the CDR3. Trimming removed 8 bases from V and 3 bases from J, with 5 bases in between. Germline CDR1 is MNHNS and CDR2 is SASEGT. The CDR3, as DNA: TGTGCCAGCGGGGACTACGAGCAGTACGTC. This encodes CASGDYEQYV.

This clone was counted between two and nine times. The chain carries TRBV11-2 and TRBJ2-5; tentatively, D is TRBD1 (6 bases). The CDR3 covers 14 residues. Per germline, CDR1 SGHAT and CDR2 FQNNGV. V lost 5 bases and J lost 4, with 14 bases in between. CDR3 sequence reads: CASSAIRGSETQYF. The CDR3 coding sequence is TGTGCCAGCAGCGCCATCAGGGGATCAGAGACCCAGTACTTC.

V gene TRBV9 combines with J gene TRBJ2-1, with a possible D match to TRBD2 (5 bases). The ends were cut back, 0 bases at V and 7 bases at J, with 14 bases in the middle. There are 15 residues in the CDR3. Per germline, CDR1 SGDLS and CDR2 YYNGEE. CDR3 sequence reads: CASSVAPRSGNEQFF. The CDR3 bases are TGTGCCAGCAGCGTAGCCCCCAGGAGCGGAAATGAGCAGTTCTTC.

This clone was seen only a few times. The J gene is TRBJ1-5, the V gene TRBV21-1. TRBV21-1 is labeled a pseudogene. CDR3 length equals 15 residues. The CDR3 is CASSKERMPLMPQHF. The CDR3, as DNA: TGTGCCAGCAGCAAAGAGAGGATGCCGTTGATGCCCCAGCATTTT.

The chain is built from TRBV28 and TRBJ2-3; D is perhaps TRBD2 (6 bases). CDR3 size: 16 residues. The V gene's germline CDR1 is MDHEN and CDR2 SYDVKM. V lost 4 bases to trimming and J lost 0 bases, with 14 bases between them. The CDR3: CASSSTGTASTDTQYF. The CDR3 region has the DNA TGTGCCAGCAGTTCCACCGGGACTGCTAGCACAGATACGCAGTATTTT.

This clone was seen a few times. The chain carries TRBV2 and TRBJ2-5; weak D call: TRBD1 (6 bases). This CDR3 is 16 amino acids long. CDR1 is SNHLY, CDR2 FYNNEI, per germline. Deletions cut 1 base from V and 7 bases from J, with 19 bases between. CDR3 residues: CASSEGRTAPSGTQYF. The DNA of the CDR3 is TGTGCCAGCAGTGAAGGCCGGACAGCCCCAAGTGGGACCCAGTACTTC.

The chain recombines TRBV11-3 with TRBJ2-1, with TRBD2 matching over 8 bases. J was trimmed by 3 bases and V by 6 bases; bases with no gene match: 4. CDR3 length: 14 amino acids. The germline V gene encodes CDR1 SGHNT and CDR2 YENEEA. For the CDR3, the DNA is TGTGCCAGCAGTGGCGGGGGGAACTACAATGAGCAGTTCTTC. Translating it yields CASSGGGNYNEQFF.

The DNA for the CDR3 is TGTGCCAGCGGAGCTATGGACCAGGGGGGCAATGAGCAGTTCTTC. The encoded protein is CASGAMDQGGNEQFF. This chain joins TRBV5-6 and TRBJ2-1, with D perhaps TRBD1 (7 bases). V was clipped by 7 bases and J by 6 bases, with 20 bases between them. This CDR3 region has 15 residues. Germline CDR1 SGHDT, CDR2 YYEEEE.

This rearrangement joins TRBV19 to TRBJ2-6; D unresolved. Germline loops: CDR1 LNHDA, CDR2 SQIVND (reference sequence). V was shortened by 6 bases and J by 1 base, with 10 bases between the two germline ends. The CDR3 loop spans 15 amino acids. CDR3 sequence (DNA): TGTGCCAGTAGCCTGTTCTCTTCTGGGGCCAACGTCCTGACTTTC. Translated, it gives CASSLFSSGANVLTF.

The chain combines TRBV7-9 with TRBJ1-1; D call uncertain. There are 14 residues in the CDR3. Per the germline V gene, CDR1 is SEHNR and CDR2 is FQNEAQ (reference sequence). Trimming pared 5 bases from V and 1 base from J, leaving 11 bases between. The CDR3 sequence is CASSSEQRNTEAFF. The CDR3 DNA reads TGTGCCAGCAGCAGTGAGCAAAGGAACACTGAAGCTTTCTTT.